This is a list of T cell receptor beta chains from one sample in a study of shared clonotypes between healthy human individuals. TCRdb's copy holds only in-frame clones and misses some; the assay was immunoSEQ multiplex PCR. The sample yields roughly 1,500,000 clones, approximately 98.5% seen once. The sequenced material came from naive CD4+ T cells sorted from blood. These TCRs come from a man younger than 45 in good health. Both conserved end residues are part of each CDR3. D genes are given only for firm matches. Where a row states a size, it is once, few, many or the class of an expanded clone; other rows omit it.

cdr3_nt: TGTGCCAGCAGCCCCCGGACAGGGAGGTCAAATCAGCCCCAGCATTTT; cdr3_aa: CASSPRTGRSNQPQHF; v_call: TRBV11-2; clone_size: NA; d_call: TRBD1; j_call: TRBJ1-5; cdr3_length: 16
cdr3_nt: TGTGCCAGCAGCCCGACATCTTACGAGCAGTACTTC; cdr3_aa: CASSPTSYEQYF; v_call: TRBV28; clone_size: NA; d_call: NA; j_call: TRBJ2-7; cdr3_length: 12
cdr3_nt: TGCGCCAGCAGCTTGGTAGAGAGCTCTGGAAACACCATATATTTT; cdr3_aa: CASSLVESSGNTIYF; v_call: TRBV5-1; clone_size: once; d_call: NA; j_call: TRBJ1-3; cdr3_length: 15
cdr3_nt: TGTGCCAGCAGCGCCTCTGGGACCGGGGAGCTGTTTTTT; cdr3_aa: CASSASGTGELFF; v_call: TRBV5-5; clone_size: NA; d_call: NA; j_call: TRBJ2-2; cdr3_length: 13
cdr3_nt: TGTGCCAGCAGCTTAGTTTTGTCGGGGGCCAACGTCCTGACTTTC; cdr3_aa: CASSLVLSGANVLTF; v_call: TRBV7-2; clone_size: NA; d_call: NA; j_call: TRBJ2-6; cdr3_length: 15
cdr3_nt: TGTGCCAGCAGCTTAGCGCAGGCAGCCTACGAGCAGTACTTC; cdr3_aa: CASSLAQAAYEQYF; v_call: TRBV7-8; clone_size: NA; d_call: NA; j_call: TRBJ2-7; cdr3_length: 14
cdr3_nt: TGTGCCGCTGGGGGCGGGACCGACTACGAGCAGTACTTC; cdr3_aa: CAAGGGTDYEQYF; v_call: TRBV5-4; clone_size: NA; d_call: NA; j_call: TRBJ2-7; cdr3_length: 13
cdr3_nt: TGTGCCAGCAGCGTAGGCGGGAGGATTGACAATGAGCAGTTCTTC; cdr3_aa: CASSVGGRIDNEQFF; v_call: TRBV9; clone_size: NA; d_call: TRBD2; j_call: TRBJ2-1; cdr3_length: 15
cdr3_nt: TGTGCCTGGAGTGGCGAAGCCGGGACAGGCCGACAGCCCCAGCATTTT; cdr3_aa: CAWSGEAGTGRQPQHF; v_call: TRBV30; clone_size: NA; d_call: TRBD1; j_call: TRBJ1-5; cdr3_length: 16
cdr3_nt: TGTGCCATCAGGTCGGACATCGGTTCCTACGAGCAGTACTTC; cdr3_aa: CAIRSDIGSYEQYF; v_call: TRBV10-3; clone_size: NA; d_call: NA; j_call: TRBJ2-7; cdr3_length: 14
cdr3_nt: TGTGCCAGCAGTTTATTGGAGCAGCCCCAGCATTTT; cdr3_aa: CASSLLEQPQHF; v_call: TRBV28; clone_size: NA; d_call: NA; j_call: TRBJ1-5; cdr3_length: 12
cdr3_nt: TGTGCCAGCAACCTAAGACAGCCCTATGGCTACACCTTC; cdr3_aa: CASNLRQPYGYTF; v_call: TRBV28; clone_size: NA; d_call: NA; j_call: TRBJ1-2; cdr3_length: 13
cdr3_nt: TGTGCCACCAGTAAAGAGGGGCAATCCTACGAGCAGTACTTC; cdr3_aa: CATSKEGQSYEQYF; v_call: TRBV2; clone_size: NA; d_call: NA; j_call: TRBJ2-7; cdr3_length: 14
cdr3_nt: TGCGCCTTTCGGCCGGGGGGCTACACCGGGGAGCTGTTTTTT; cdr3_aa: CAFRPGGYTGELFF; v_call: TRBV10-1; clone_size: NA; d_call: NA; j_call: TRBJ2-2; cdr3_length: 14
cdr3_nt: TGCAGCGCTGGAGGACAGGGATATAGAACTGAAGCTTTCTTT; cdr3_aa: CSAGGQGYRTEAFF; v_call: TRBV29-1; clone_size: NA; d_call: TRBD1; j_call: TRBJ1-1; cdr3_length: 14
cdr3_nt: TGTGCCAGCAGTCTACAGCGGGGTCCCTACAATGAGCAGTTCTTC; cdr3_aa: CASSLQRGPYNEQFF; v_call: TRBV6-5; clone_size: NA; d_call: TRBD2; j_call: TRBJ2-1; cdr3_length: 15
cdr3_nt: TGCGCCAGCAGCCCCGGACTAAAACCTACCTACAATGAGCAGTTCTTC; cdr3_aa: CASSPGLKPTYNEQFF; v_call: TRBV5-1; clone_size: once; d_call: NA; j_call: TRBJ2-1; cdr3_length: 16
cdr3_nt: TGTGCCAGCAGTGTTCGGCCCGGCGGTGAAGCTTTCTTT; cdr3_aa: CASSVRPGGEAFF; v_call: TRBV6-1; clone_size: NA; d_call: NA; j_call: TRBJ1-1; cdr3_length: 13
cdr3_nt: TGTGCCAGCAGTGGGGGGTCGGATCAGCCCCAGCATTTT; cdr3_aa: CASSGGSDQPQHF; v_call: TRBV6-6; clone_size: NA; d_call: NA; j_call: TRBJ1-5; cdr3_length: 13
cdr3_nt: TGTGCCAGCAGCTTAGCTGGCCCCGGGGAGCTGTTTTTT; cdr3_aa: CASSLAGPGELFF; v_call: TRBV11-2; clone_size: NA; d_call: NA; j_call: TRBJ2-2; cdr3_length: 13
cdr3_nt: TGTGCCAGCAGAAAACAGGGGAGGGAGACCCAGTACTTC; cdr3_aa: CASRKQGRETQYF; v_call: TRBV28; clone_size: NA; d_call: NA; j_call: TRBJ2-5; cdr3_length: 13
cdr3_nt: TGTGCCAGCAGCTTGGGGTACTCTGGGGCCAACGTCCTGACTTTC; cdr3_aa: CASSLGYSGANVLTF; v_call: TRBV11-2; clone_size: once; d_call: NA; j_call: TRBJ2-6; cdr3_length: 15
cdr3_nt: TGTGCCAGCTCACCTGGTGAGACCCAGTACTTC; cdr3_aa: CASSPGETQYF; v_call: TRBV18; clone_size: NA; d_call: NA; j_call: TRBJ2-5; cdr3_length: 11
cdr3_nt: TGTGCCAGCCTGGGGACTAGCTCCGTGGAGACCCAGTACTTC; cdr3_aa: CASLGTSSVETQYF; v_call: TRBV7-9; clone_size: NA; d_call: TRBD2; j_call: TRBJ2-5; cdr3_length: 14
cdr3_nt: TGCGCCAGCAGTGGATCATTGAGGCCGAACACTGAAGCTTTCTTT; cdr3_aa: CASSGSLRPNTEAFF; v_call: TRBV10-2; clone_size: NA; d_call: NA; j_call: TRBJ1-1; cdr3_length: 15
cdr3_nt: TGTGCCAGCAGTCCGGCGGGCCAGCCCCAGCATTTT; cdr3_aa: CASSPAGQPQHF; v_call: TRBV28; clone_size: NA; d_call: NA; j_call: TRBJ1-5; cdr3_length: 12
cdr3_nt: TGTGCCAGCAGTTTACGTGTTCAGTTGAGGGATACGCAGTATTTT; cdr3_aa: CASSLRVQLRDTQYF; v_call: TRBV28; clone_size: NA; d_call: NA; j_call: TRBJ2-3; cdr3_length: 15
cdr3_nt: TGTGCCAGCAGCGTAGCAACGGGCCGACAGCAAGAGACCCAGTACTTC; cdr3_aa: CASSVATGRQQETQYF; v_call: TRBV9; clone_size: NA; d_call: NA; j_call: TRBJ2-5; cdr3_length: 16
cdr3_nt: TGCGCCAGCGGTGAGCGGGAGGGACCTCAAGAGACCCAGTACTTC; cdr3_aa: CASGEREGPQETQYF; v_call: TRBV5-1; clone_size: NA; d_call: TRBD2; j_call: TRBJ2-5; cdr3_length: 15
cdr3_nt: TGCGCCAGCAGTTCCGGGACAGGGAACACCGGGGAGCTGTTTTTT; cdr3_aa: CASSSGTGNTGELFF; v_call: TRBV5-1; clone_size: NA; d_call: TRBD1; j_call: TRBJ2-2; cdr3_length: 15
cdr3_nt: TGTGCCAGTAGTATTGGGCTCTATGAGCAGTTCTTC; cdr3_aa: CASSIGLYEQFF; v_call: TRBV19; clone_size: NA; d_call: NA; j_call: TRBJ2-1; cdr3_length: 12
cdr3_nt: TGTGCCAGCTCACCGAGCGGGAACACAGATACGCAGTATTTT; cdr3_aa: CASSPSGNTDTQYF; v_call: TRBV9; clone_size: once; d_call: TRBD2; j_call: TRBJ2-3; cdr3_length: 14
cdr3_nt: TGTGCCAGTAGTACGACGGACAGGATCTACAATGAGCAGTTCTTC; cdr3_aa: CASSTTDRIYNEQFF; v_call: TRBV19; clone_size: NA; d_call: TRBD1; j_call: TRBJ2-1; cdr3_length: 15
cdr3_nt: TGTGCCAGCAGTTCCCGAATCACCGTCTCCTACAATGAGCAGTTCTTC; cdr3_aa: CASSSRITVSYNEQFF; v_call: TRBV6-5; clone_size: NA; d_call: NA; j_call: TRBJ2-1; cdr3_length: 16
cdr3_nt: TGCGCCAGCAGCTTGGGACTAGGCCCAGCAATGGATACGCAGTATTTT; cdr3_aa: CASSLGLGPAMDTQYF; v_call: TRBV5-1; clone_size: NA; d_call: NA; j_call: TRBJ2-3; cdr3_length: 16
cdr3_nt: TGTGCCACCAGCAGAGTCCAGCGTCACACTGAAGCTTTCTTT; cdr3_aa: CATSRVQRHTEAFF; v_call: TRBV15; clone_size: NA; d_call: NA; j_call: TRBJ1-1; cdr3_length: 14
cdr3_nt: TGTGCCAGCAGCTTAAGCGGGTTCAGCGGTGAGACCCAGTACTTC; cdr3_aa: CASSLSGFSGETQYF; v_call: TRBV7-3; clone_size: NA; d_call: NA; j_call: TRBJ2-5; cdr3_length: 15
cdr3_nt: TGTGCCAGCAGCGCCCCGGGACAGGGGTCCTACGAGCAGTACTTC; cdr3_aa: CASSAPGQGSYEQYF; v_call: TRBV5-6; clone_size: NA; d_call: TRBD1; j_call: TRBJ2-7; cdr3_length: 15
cdr3_nt: TGTGCCAGCAGCGTAGCCTCCCGACTCCACAATGAGCAGTTCTTC; cdr3_aa: CASSVASRLHNEQFF; v_call: TRBV9; clone_size: NA; d_call: NA; j_call: TRBJ2-1; cdr3_length: 15
cdr3_nt: TGCGCCAGCAGCCCCCGGACAGGGACCTACGAGCAGTACTTC; cdr3_aa: CASSPRTGTYEQYF; v_call: TRBV5-1; clone_size: NA; d_call: TRBD1; j_call: TRBJ2-7; cdr3_length: 14
cdr3_nt: TGTGCCAGCAGCGGAGCCCAGACTAGCGGACAAGAGACCCAGTACTTC; cdr3_aa: CASSGAQTSGQETQYF; v_call: TRBV9; clone_size: NA; d_call: TRBD2; j_call: TRBJ2-5; cdr3_length: 16
cdr3_nt: TGTGCCAGCAGCACCCCCGGGGGCGGGAGTACATACAATGAGCAGTTCTTC; cdr3_aa: CASSTPGGGSTYNEQFF; v_call: TRBV9; clone_size: once; d_call: NA; j_call: TRBJ2-1; cdr3_length: 17